The T cell receptor (beta chain) under discussion was sequenced for a study of identical twins. TCRdb re-called the 5' RACE reads through MiXCR, storing one row per CDR3 protein. The sample lists approximately 690,000 distinct CDR3 sequences, around 6% occurring once. The length of the CDR3 is 15 residues. The ends lost 5 bases at V and 2 bases at J; junction bases unmatched: 7. Germline CDR1 SEHNR, CDR2 FQNEAQ (reference sequence). The chain employs TRBV7-9 and TRBJ2-3; TRBD1 agrees at 7 bases. The specimen sequenced was naive T cells sorted from blood. The clonotype comes from a man aged 18 to 35 in good health. The CDR3 here is CASSQPGTVTDTQYF. CDR3 in DNA: TGTGCCAGCAGCCAGCCCGGGACAGTCACAGATACGCAGTATTTT. Full variable domain (missing parts from reference TRBV7-9 and TRBJ2-3): DTGVSQNPRHKITKRGQNVTFRCDPISEHNRLYWYRQTLGQGPEFLTYFQNEAQLEKSRLLSDRFSAERPKGSFSTLEIQRTEQGDSAMYLCASSQPGTVTDTQYFGPGTRLTVL.